Shown below are 22 T cell receptor beta chains from a single sample sequenced in a study of blood T cell repertoires in COVID-19. The table came from immunoSEQ multiplex PCR; TCRdb's copy has only in-frame clones and leaves some out. The sample includes about 270,000 clones, around 90% of them seen just once. Sequencing input: peripheral blood. The receptors originated from a man aged 55 to 70 who had recovered from COVID-19.

The chain couples TRBV6-5 to TRBJ1-2; 9 nucleotides agree with TRBD1. CDR1 is MNHEY, CDR2 SVGAGI, per germline. V shed 6 bases and J 3 bases; nucleotides not matched to a gene: 2. This CDR3 is built from 13 residues. The CDR3 loop reads CASRGTGYYGYTF. The DNA of the CDR3 is TGTGCCAGCAGAGGGACAGGGTACTATGGCTACACCTTC.

The chain recombines TRBV6-6 with TRBJ1-1, with a possible D match to TRBD1 (5 bases). The V gene lost 1 base and the J gene lost 4 bases, with 10 bases spanning the gap. Looked up from germline, CDR1 is MNHNY and CDR2 is SVGAGI (reference sequence). The CDR3 totals 14 residues. This CDR3 is CASSYWGVGTEAFF. The CDR3, as DNA: TGTGCCAGCAGTTACTGGGGGGTCGGCACTGAAGCTTTCTTT.

The chain combines TRBV2 with TRBJ1-5; tentative D call: TRBD1 (6 bases). Germline V CDR1 and CDR2: SNHLY, FYNNEI. Trimming took 6 bases from V and 1 from J, leaving 19 bases between them. The CDR3 runs to 17 residues. CDR3 amino acids: CASSRRGGMGSNQPQHF. DNA for the CDR3: TGTGCCAGCAGCCGGAGGGGGGGAATGGGGAGCAATCAGCCCCAGCATTTT.

In this sample, this clone turned up once. The chain links TRBV7-9 to TRBJ1-4, with D perhaps TRBD1 (5 bases). Trimming removed 2 bases from V and 10 bases from J, with 14 bases in between. CDR3 length: 14 amino acids. The germline gives CDR1 SEHNR, CDR2 FQNEAQ (reference sequence). DNA for the CDR3: TGTGCCAGCAGCTTACTGGCCCCCGGGGGAAAACTGTTTTTT. This gives the protein CASSLLAPGGKLFF.

CDR3 DNA sequence: TGTGCCAGCAGTGAAATAGTGCTCCACCCCGGGGAGCTGTTTTTT. Translating it yields CASSEIVLHPGELFF. The chain employs TRBV2 and TRBJ2-2; no reliable D call. The V end was cut by 2 bases, the J end by 6 bases, with 13 bases between. CDR3 size: 15 residues. Germline CDR1 is SNHLY and CDR2 is FYNNEI. Together with reference TRBV2 and TRBJ2-2, the CDR3 gives the full variable domain: EPEVTQTPSHQVTQMGQEVILRCVPISNHLYFYWYRQILGQKVEFLVSFYNNEISEKSEIFDDQFSVERPDGSNFTLKIRSTKLEDSAMYFCASSEIVLHPGELFFGEGSRLTVL.

The chain has TRBV7-2 and TRBJ2-7; D is perhaps TRBD2 (7 bases). The CDR3 runs to 13 residues. Per the germline V gene, CDR1 is SGHTA and CDR2 is FQGNSA. V lost 5 bases and J 3 bases, leaving 11 bases between the germline ends. CDR3 residues: CASSQRGGYEQYF. The CDR3 DNA reads as TGTGCCAGCAGCCAGAGGGGGGGCTACGAGCAGTACTTC. The full variable domain, rest sourced from reference TRBV7-2 and TRBJ2-7, is GAGVSQSPSNKVTEKGKDVELRCDPISGHTALYWYRQSLGQGLEFLIYFQGNSAPDKSGLPSDRFSAERTGGSVSTLTIQRTQQEDSAVYLCASSQRGGYEQYFGPGTRLTVT.

The chain joins TRBV6-6 to TRBJ2-2; D perhaps matches TRBD1 (5 bases). V gave up 6 bases and J gave up 4 bases, with 15 bases separating them. CDR3 length equals 15 residues. CDR1 is MNHNY, CDR2 SVGAGI, per germline (reference sequence). The CDR3, as DNA: TGTGCCAGCAGCCAGCCAGGGCGTGCCACCGGGGAGCTGTTTTTT. Its translation is CASSQPGRATGELFF.

The chain combines TRBV27 with TRBJ2-5; 9 nucleotides agree with TRBD2. From germline, CDR1 is MNHEY and CDR2 SMNVEV (reference sequence). CDR3 size: 16 residues. Trimming took 1 base from V and 1 from J; bases not matched to a gene: 4. In DNA form, the CDR3 reads TGTGCCAGCAGTTTATTGCGCGGGGGGGTCCAAGAGACCCAGTACTTC. Translating gives CASSLLRGGVQETQYF.

V and J are TRBV15 and TRBJ2-6; possibly TRBD2 for D (5 bases). Trimming cost V 7 bases and J 0 bases, with 10 bases left between them. This CDR3 has 15 residues. Germline CDR1 is LNHNV and CDR2 is YYDKDF (reference sequence). The CDR3 nucleotides are TGTGCCACCACCCGGGAACCCTCTGGGGCCAACGTCCTGACTTTC. This encodes CATTREPSGANVLTF.

Only a few counts were recorded for this clone. The chain recombines TRBV9 with TRBJ2-5; the D gene is possibly TRBD2 (7 bases). Germline-derived CDR1 and CDR2 are SGDLS and YYNGEE. V lost 3 bases, J lost 4 bases, and 16 bases lay in between. The CDR3 length is 15 residues. This chain's CDR3 is CASSDRGGGGETQYF. The CDR3 DNA follows: TGTGCCAGCAGCGACAGAGGGGGGGGAGGAGAGACCCAGTACTTC.

The chain uses TRBV3-1 (or the pseudogene TRBV3-2) and TRBJ2-7, with D possibly matching TRBD2 (5 bases). The CDR3 loop spans 14 amino acids. V dropped 0 bases and J dropped 6 bases, with 12 bases sitting between them. Germline V CDR1 and CDR2: LGHDT, YNNKEL (reference sequence). CDR3 sequence (DNA): TGTGCCAGCAGCCAAGATTCCACTAGAGGCGAGCAGTACTTC. As protein: CASSQDSTRGEQYF.

Only one count was recorded for this clone. V is TRBV9 and J is TRBJ1-1, with D tentatively TRBD1 (5 bases). The V and J ends lost 7 bases and 1 base respectively, with 14 bases between them. Germline V CDR1 and CDR2: SGDLS, YYNGEE. This CDR3 comprises 14 residues. CDR3 in amino acids: CASSQTGTNTEAFF. CDR3 sequence (DNA): TGTGCCAGCTCGCAAACAGGCACGAACACTGAAGCTTTCTTT.

This rearrangement joins TRBV14 to TRBJ1-1, with TRBD1 identical over 8 bases. V dropped 1 base and J dropped 6; count of bases not matched to a gene: 7. CDR1 SGHDN and CDR2 FVKESK come from the germline V gene. This CDR3 is built from 15 residues. The CDR3 region is CASSQVHVTGAEAFF. The CDR3 region has the DNA TGTGCCAGCAGCCAAGTTCACGTGACAGGGGCTGAAGCTTTCTTT.

V and J are TRBV12-5 and TRBJ2-7; 7 bases agree with TRBD1. The CDR3 sequence is 14 residues long. Losses at the gene ends were 7 bases for V and 2 bases for J; bases not matched to a gene: 8. CDR1 and CDR2 from the germline V gene are LGHNT and FRNRAP. DNA of the CDR3: TGTGCTAGTGCCCCCGGGACAGCAACCTACGAGCAGTACTTC. This codes for CASAPGTATYEQYF.

This chain joins TRBV29-1 and TRBJ2-7; 8 nucleotides match TRBD1. CDR1 SQVTM and CDR2 ANQGSEA come from the germline V gene. CDR3 length equals 15 residues. Germline trimming cut 0 bases from V and 3 bases from J; bases unmatched to any gene: 7. The CDR3 DNA follows: TGCAGCGTTGAAGATCGGTCAGGGGGCTTCTACGAGCAGTACTTC. Its protein product is CSVEDRSGGFYEQYF.

The chain joins TRBV4-1 to TRBJ2-5, with 10 bases fitting TRBD2. The V gene end was trimmed by 2 bases and the J gene end by 4 bases; junction bases not matched to a gene: 7. Germline V gives CDR1 MGHRA, CDR2 YSYEKL. There are 16 residues in the CDR3. CDR3 coding DNA: TGCGCCAGCAGCCAACCGAGCGGGGGGGCCAGAGAGACCCAGTACTTC. It codes for CASSQPSGGARETQYF.

The chain couples TRBV9 to TRBJ2-3; D not certain. The CDR3 sequence is 16 residues long. Trimming shortened V by 4 bases and J by 5 bases, and 20 bases separated the two germline ends. Germline lookup yields CDR1 SGDLS and CDR2 YYNGEE. The DNA of the CDR3 is TGTGCCAGCAGCCCCCCGGGTGGTCTGACTCGAGATACGCAGTATTTT. It is translated as CASSPPGGLTRDTQYF. Supplemented by reference TRBV9 and TRBJ2-3, the full variable domain reads DSGVTQTPKHLITATGQRVTLRCSPRSGDLSVYWYQQSLDQGLQFLIQYYNGEERAKGNILERFSAQQFPDLHSELNLSSLELGDSALYFCASSPPGGLTRDTQYFGPGTRLTVL.

The J gene is TRBJ1-1, the V gene TRBV3-1 (or the pseudogene TRBV3-2), with a weak D call TRBD1 (6 bases). Germline values: CDR1 LGHDT, CDR2 YNNKEL (reference sequence). V lost 7 bases, J lost 5 bases, and 17 bases lay in between. The CDR3 has 14 amino acids. The DNA for the CDR3 is TGTGCCAGCAAGGTCGGGCAGGGGAGAACTGAAGCTTTCTTT. Amino acids: CASKVGQGRTEAFF.

The chain uses TRBV18 and TRBJ1-3, with D possibly being TRBD1 (5 bases). The V end lost 0 bases, the J end lost 0 bases, and 9 bases lay between the germline ends. In germline, CDR1 is KGHSH, CDR2 LQKENI. This CDR3 has 16 amino acids. The CDR3: CASSPPRQFSGNTIYF. The CDR3 DNA is TGTGCCAGCTCACCACCGCGACAGTTCTCTGGAAACACCATATATTTT.

The rearrangement joins TRBV10-1 to TRBJ2-7; 8 bases are shared with TRBD2. Germline values: CDR1 WNHNN, CDR2 SYGVQD (reference sequence). The CDR3 is made up of 13 amino acids. The V gene end was trimmed by 6 bases and the J gene end by 3 bases; junction bases not matched to a gene: 4. The chain's CDR3 is CASSWRGDYEQYF. The CDR3 region has the DNA TGCGCCAGCAGCTGGCGGGGGGACTACGAGCAGTACTTC.

This sequence joins TRBV5-1 and TRBJ1-6; 7 bases are shared with TRBD1. This CDR3 region has 13 residues. Germline loops: CDR1 SGHRS, CDR2 YFSETQ. V lost 6 bases and J lost 12; bases outside the gene matches: 9. The CDR3 DNA reads TGCGCCAGCACCCGACAGGGCGAGGAACCCCTCCACTTT. It codes for CASTRQGEEPLHF.

This rearrangement joins TRBV12-5 to TRBJ2-3, with D perhaps TRBD2 (5 bases). Germline assignment: CDR1 LGHNT and CDR2 FRNRAP. V shed 3 bases and J shed 4 bases, with 8 bases lying between them. The CDR3 contains 13 residues. The CDR3: CASGLAAADTQYF. The CDR3 region has the DNA TGTGCTAGTGGTTTAGCGGCGGCAGATACGCAGTATTTT.